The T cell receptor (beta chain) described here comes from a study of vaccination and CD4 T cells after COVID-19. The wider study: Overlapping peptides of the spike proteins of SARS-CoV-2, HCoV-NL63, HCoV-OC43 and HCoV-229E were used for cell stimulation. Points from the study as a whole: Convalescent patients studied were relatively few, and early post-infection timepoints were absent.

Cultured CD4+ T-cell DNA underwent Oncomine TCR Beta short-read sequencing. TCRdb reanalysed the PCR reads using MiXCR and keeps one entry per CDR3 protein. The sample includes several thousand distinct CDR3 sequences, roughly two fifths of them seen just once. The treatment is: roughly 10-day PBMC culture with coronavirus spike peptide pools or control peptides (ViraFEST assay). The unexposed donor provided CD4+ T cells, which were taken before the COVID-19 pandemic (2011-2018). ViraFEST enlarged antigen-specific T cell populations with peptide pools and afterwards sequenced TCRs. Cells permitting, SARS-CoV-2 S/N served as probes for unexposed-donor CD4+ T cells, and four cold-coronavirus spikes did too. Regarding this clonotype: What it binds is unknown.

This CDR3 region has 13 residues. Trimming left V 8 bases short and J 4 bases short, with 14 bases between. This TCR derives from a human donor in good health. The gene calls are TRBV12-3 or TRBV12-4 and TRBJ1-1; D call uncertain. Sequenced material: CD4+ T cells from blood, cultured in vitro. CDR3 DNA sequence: TGTGCCAGCGACTTCCGGATGCCCACTGAAGCTTTCTTT. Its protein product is CASDFRMPTEAFF.